This is a list of T cell receptor beta chains from one sample in a study of early T cells in non-severe SARS-CoV-2 infection. In TCRdb, the 5' RACE reads were re-called with MiXCR into one record per CDR3 protein. The sample contains approximately 50,000 distinct CDR3 sequences, approximately 11% of which appear only once. Sequences were obtained from whole blood. The receptors stem from an adult who was a healthcare worker with PCR-confirmed SARS-CoV-2 infection or an uninfected control (not recorded which). CDR3s include the opening cysteine and the closing phenylalanine or tryptophan. A D gene is named only where the DNA matches it firmly. Not all rows give a size; the values are once, few, many and, for expanded clones, a class.

D gene,V gene,J gene,clone size,CDR3 DNA,CDR3 protein
TRBD1,TRBV15,TRBJ1-2,-,TGTGCCACCAGCAGAGGGGACAGTGGTGAATATGGCTACACCTTC,CATSRGDSGEYGYTF
-,TRBV19,TRBJ1-3,few,TGTGCCAGTAGAATTGGAAACACCATATATTTT,CASRIGNTIYF
-,TRBV25-1,TRBJ1-6,many,TGTGCCAGCAGTGCGTATCTCGGTTCACCCCTCCACTTT,CASSAYLGSPLHF
-,TRBV12-3/TRBV12-4,TRBJ1-2,many,TGTGCCAGCAGTTTACCACAGCCCTATGGCTACACCTTC,CASSLPQPYGYTF
-,TRBV5-6,TRBJ2-1,few,TGTGCCAGCAGTCCCTCCGGGAGCCCCGAGAATGAGCAGTTCTTC,CASSPSGSPENEQFF
TRBD2,TRBV30,TRBJ2-1,few,TGTGCCTGGAGTGGAGTAGCGGGAGGGTTAGATTCTTACAATGAGCAGTTCTTC,CAWSGVAGGLDSYNEQFF
-,TRBV7-2,TRBJ1-4,many,TGTGCCAGCAGCCCCGAGCGTGCGTTGTGGGGAAGATATGAAAAACTGTTTTTT,CASSPERALWGRYEKLFF
-,TRBV15,TRBJ2-4,few,TGTGCCACCAGCAGAGATCCTACAGGGAGGGACATTCAGTACTTC,CATSRDPTGRDIQYF
-,TRBV29-1,TRBJ2-3,-,TGCAGCTATACAACGTCTAGCACAGATACGCAGTATTTT,CSYTTSSTDTQYF
TRBD1,TRBV7-9,TRBJ1-1,many,TGTGCCAGCAGCGTGACAGGGTCTGGAGCTTTCTTT,CASSVTGSGAFF
TRBD2,TRBV20-1,TRBJ2-7,many,TGCAGTGCTAGAGATGAGCGGGAGCGGATCTACGAGCAGTACTTC,CSARDERERIYEQYF
-,TRBV4-1,TRBJ1-1,few,TGCGCCAGCAGCCAATTTCAGAGGAACACTGAAGCTTTCTTT,CASSQFQRNTEAFF
TRBD2,TRBV5-1,TRBJ2-1,-,TGCGCCAGCAAAAGCGGGAGAGGCTACAATGAGCAGTTCTTC,CASKSGRGYNEQFF
-,TRBV12-5,TRBJ2-1,-,TGTGCTAGTGGGTTCCACAATGAGCAGTTCTTC,CASGFHNEQFF
-,TRBV4-3,TRBJ2-6,many,TGCGCCAGCAGCCAAGTTTCTGGGGCCAACGTCCTGACTTTC,CASSQVSGANVLTF
-,TRBV7-2,TRBJ1-4,many,TGTGCCAGCAGCTTAGAGGGTTCGGGACCGTGGGTTGAAAAACTGTTTTTT,CASSLEGSGPWVEKLFF
TRBD1,TRBV11-2,TRBJ2-7,-,TGTGCCAGCAGCACGGGACCCGCGACAGGGAACGAGCAGTACTTC,CASSTGPATGNEQYF
TRBD2,TRBV30,TRBJ2-7,-,TGTGCCTGGAGTGCCGTAGCGGGAAACTACGAGCAGTACTTC,CAWSAVAGNYEQYF
-,TRBV2,TRBJ2-5,-,TGTGCCAGCAGCACCCCAGAGACCCAGTACTTC,CASSTPETQYF
-,TRBV20-1,TRBJ2-7,few,TGCAGTGCTAGTAGACGGACTTACGAGCAGTACTTC,CSASRRTYEQYF
-,TRBV7-9,TRBJ2-2,few,TGTGCCAGCAGCCGAGGGGTCACCGGGGAGCTGTTTTTT,CASSRGVTGELFF
-,TRBV18,TRBJ1-6,many,TGTGCCAGCTCACCACTACAGGGTGTAAATTCACCCCTCCACTTT,CASSPLQGVNSPLHF
TRBD2,TRBV12-3/TRBV12-4,TRBJ2-7,-,TGTGCCAGCAGTTTCGGTTGGGGAGGGCCCACCTACGAGCAGTACTTC,CASSFGWGGPTYEQYF
-,TRBV3-2,TRBJ2-5,-,TGTGCCAGCAGCCCGCGGACAGGGAGTAGTCAAGAGACCCAGTACTTC,CASSPRTGSSQETQYF
-,TRBV28,TRBJ1-1,-,TGTGCCAGCAGTTTTGCTAACACTGAAGCTTTCTTT,CASSFANTEAFF
-,TRBV19,TRBJ1-5,many,TGTGCCAGTAGTCCCGCCTTCGGACAGCCCCAGCATTTT,CASSPAFGQPQHF
TRBD2,TRBV10-3,TRBJ2-3,-,TGTGCCATCAGTAGAACTAGCGGGAGTATGAACACAGATACGCAGTATTTT,CAISRTSGSMNTDTQYF
TRBD2,TRBV7-3,TRBJ2-1,few,TGTGCCAGCAGTCAGGGACTAGCTTCTTACAATGAGCAGTTCTTC,CASSQGLASYNEQFF
-,TRBV20-1,TRBJ2-1,few,TGCAGTGCTAGAGCTATGATTTCAGGCGCCTCCTACAATGAGCAGTTCTTC,CSARAMISGASYNEQFF
-,TRBV11-3,TRBJ2-3,many,TGTGCCAGCAGCGCCGGACTAACCCCCACAGATACGCAGTATTTT,CASSAGLTPTDTQYF
-,TRBV20-1,TRBJ1-6,few,TGCAGTGCCTCCCTGACTTCTATCCCCCTCCACTTT,CSASLTSIPLHF
-,TRBV3-1,TRBJ2-1,-,TGTGCCAGCGGGTTTCTATCCTACAATGAGCAGTTCTTC,CASGFLSYNEQFF
-,TRBV11-2,TRBJ2-5,few,TGTGCCAGCAGCCGGGGGACGCTACAAGAGACCCAGTACTTC,CASSRGTLQETQYF
-,TRBV29-1,TRBJ1-2,-,TGCAGCGTTGATAGGGCCGGAGGAGGCTACACCTTC,CSVDRAGGGYTF
TRBD1,TRBV3-1,TRBJ2-5,-,TGTGCCAGCAGACGGGGGACAGGGGTACAGACCCAGTACTTC,CASRRGTGVQTQYF
-,TRBV7-2,TRBJ2-7,many,TGTGCCAGCAGCTTAGATGGGTCCGAGCAGTACTTC,CASSLDGSEQYF
TRBD1,TRBV7-2,TRBJ1-5,many,TGTGCCAGCAGCCTACCACCCTTCAGACAGGGGATGAATCAGCCCCAGCATTTT,CASSLPPFRQGMNQPQHF
-,TRBV7-2,TRBJ1-6,-,TGTGCCAGCAGCTTAGGGACCGGGTCACCCCTCCACTTT,CASSLGTGSPLHF
-,TRBV7-8,TRBJ2-2,many,TGTGCCAGCAGCTTCTCCACGAACACCGGGGAGCTGTTTTTT,CASSFSTNTGELFF
-,TRBV9,TRBJ2-4,few,TGTGCCAGCAGCCCCAGCCCCAGGGCGCCGGGCAAAAACATTCAGTACTTC,CASSPSPRAPGKNIQYF
-,TRBV6-1,TRBJ2-7,many,TGTGCCAGCAGTGAACGGCTCGTTCCGGGACTGAGCTACGAGCAGTACTTC,CASSERLVPGLSYEQYF
-,TRBV12-3/TRBV12-4,TRBJ2-7,-,TGTGCCAGCAGTGGTGACCTAAATTTCGCCTACGAGCAGTACTTC,CASSGDLNFAYEQYF
-,TRBV7-2,TRBJ1-1,-,TGTGCCAGCAGCCGGACCGACCGGTGGGCAGAAGCTTTCTTT,CASSRTDRWAEAFF
-,TRBV28,TRBJ2-7,-,TGTGCCAGCAGTTTATGGGCACATCAGTACTTC,CASSLWAHQYF